This entry lists 30 T cell receptor beta chains sequenced from one sample in a study. Each CDR3 protein gets one entry after TCRdb re-called the RT-PCR reads with MiXCR. The sample consists of about 700,000 distinct CDR3 sequences, 12% to 15% of them appearing once. Sample: memory CD4+ T cells from blood. Receptor source: a female donor in good health, serving as a healthy control.

The chain has TRBV5-1 and TRBJ2-2; D may be TRBD2 (5 bases). Trimming took off 4 bases at V and 7 bases at J, with 11 bases between the two ends. The CDR3 is made up of 13 amino acids. Germline lookup yields CDR1 SGHRS and CDR2 YFSETQ. The chain's CDR3 is CASSGSTSGELFF. The CDR3 DNA follows: TGCGCCAGCAGCGGGTCCACTAGCGGGGAGCTGTTTTTT.

The chain employs TRBV7-2 and TRBJ2-1; D possibly corresponds to TRBD1 (5 bases). This CDR3 is built from 15 residues. The germline gives CDR1 SGHTA, CDR2 FQGNSA. Trimming took off 2 bases at V and 5 bases at J, with 13 bases between the two ends. The CDR3 is CASSLMGQLNNEQFF. DNA for the CDR3: TGTGCCAGCAGCTTAATGGGGCAACTTAACAATGAGCAGTTCTTC. Drawing the rest from reference TRBV7-2 and TRBJ2-1, the complete variable domain is GAGVSQSPSNKVTEKGKDVELRCDPISGHTALYWYRQSLGQGLEFLIYFQGNSAPDKSGLPSDRFSAERTGGSVSTLTIQRTQQEDSAVYLCASSLMGQLNNEQFFGPGTRLTVL.

CDR3 nucleotides: TGTGCCAGCAGCTCTCCAGGGGAGTATGAAAAACTGTTTTTT. Translation: CASSSPGEYEKLFF. The chain recombines TRBV9 with TRBJ1-4; D is perhaps TRBD1 (6 bases). The germline V gene has CDR1 SGDLS and CDR2 YYNGEE. The V gene lost 4 bases and the J gene lost 6 bases, with 13 bases spanning the gap. This CDR3 is 14 amino acids long.

This clonotype came up a few times. The J gene is TRBJ2-7, the V gene TRBV7-2; D not resolved. Germline V gene sequence: CDR1 SGHTA, CDR2 FQGNSA. V was shortened by 4 bases and J by 8 bases, with 12 bases between the two germline ends. The CDR3 spans 12 residues. CDR3 DNA: TGTGCCAGCAGCTACACCCTCGACAAGCAGTACTTC. Protein: CASSYTLDKQYF.

J is TRBJ1-2 and V is TRBV9, with 8 nucleotides matching TRBD1. CDR3 size: 13 residues. V lost 0 bases, J lost 8 bases, and 3 bases stayed unmatched. Germline V gives CDR1 SGDLS, CDR2 YYNGEE. The CDR3 DNA follows: TGTGCCAGCAGCGTAGGGGACAGGTTAGGCTACACCTTC. Translated, it gives CASSVGDRLGYTF.

A few counts support this clonotype. J is TRBJ1-4 and V is TRBV29-1; 8 bases agree with TRBD1. CDR1 is SQVTM and CDR2 is ANQGSEA in the germline V gene. This CDR3 is 14 amino acids long. Trimming cost V 6 bases and J 7 bases; bases outside gene matches: 10. The CDR3, as DNA: TGCAGCGTGGCCCTCGGGACAGGTGCTGAAAAACTGTTTTTT. This gives the protein CSVALGTGAEKLFF.

This clonotype showed up many times. The chain recombines TRBV9 with TRBJ2-1; 8 nucleotides agree with TRBD2. From germline, CDR1 is SGDLS and CDR2 YYNGEE. CDR3 length: 15 amino acids. V dropped 0 bases and J dropped 7; count of bases not matched to a gene: 6. Here the CDR3 DNA reads TGTGCCAGCAGCGTAGACGGGAGGGTAGGGAATGAGCAGTTCTTC. Residues: CASSVDGRVGNEQFF.

J is TRBJ1-1 and V is TRBV5-1, with 7 bases identical to TRBD1. Trimming took 4 bases from V and 1 from J; bases not matched to a gene: 7. This CDR3 region has 15 residues. Per germline, CDR1 SGHRS and CDR2 YFSETQ. The CDR3 bases are TGCGCCAGCAGCCCAAGGGACAGCCAGAACACTGAAGCTTTCTTT. Amino acids: CASSPRDSQNTEAFF. The complete variable domain, with remaining parts taken from reference TRBV5-1 and TRBJ1-1, reads KAGVTQTPRYLIKTRGQQVTLSCSPISGHRSVSWYQQTPGQGLQFLFEYFSETQRNKGNFPGRFSGRQFSNSRSEMNVSTLELGDSALYLCASSPRDSQNTEAFFGQGTRLTVV.

This clonotype was observed a few times. V usage is TRBV12-3 or TRBV12-4 and J usage is TRBJ1-5; D is undetermined. Deletions cut 1 base from V and 2 bases from J, with 9 bases between. The CDR3 totals 15 residues. CDR3 sequence reads: CASSLEGDGNQPQHF. The CDR3 DNA sequence: TGTGCCAGCAGTTTAGAGGGCGACGGCAATCAGCCCCAGCATTTT.

This clonotype was detected only a few times. The V and J genes are TRBV7-3 and TRBJ1-1, with D unclear. Trimming took off 4 bases at V and 4 bases at J, with 16 bases between the two ends. Germline V gene lookup returns CDR1 SGHTA and CDR2 FQGTGA. CDR3 length: 15 amino acids. The CDR3 sequence: CASSSSSAGSTEAFF. Here the CDR3 DNA reads TGTGCCAGCAGCTCCTCCTCGGCGGGGAGCACTGAAGCTTTCTTT. Variable domain in full (rest from reference TRBV7-3 and TRBJ1-1): GAGVSQTPSNKVTEKGKYVELRCDPISGHTALYWYRQSLGQGPEFLIYFQGTGAADDSGLPNDRFFAVRPEGSVSTLKIQRTERGDSAVYLCASSSSSAGSTEAFFGQGTRLTVV.

The chain joins TRBV6-6 to TRBJ2-2; the match to TRBD1 covers 12 bases. Trimming took 4 bases from V and 5 from J; bases not matched to a gene: 8. Per the germline V gene, CDR1 is MNHNY and CDR2 is SVGAGI (reference sequence). This CDR3 has 17 amino acids. The CDR3: CASSSSGQGARTGELFF. CDR3 coding DNA: TGTGCCAGCAGTTCCTCGGGACAGGGGGCACGGACCGGGGAGCTGTTTTTT.

J is TRBJ2-2 and V is TRBV2; 9 bases match TRBD2. CDR1 and CDR2 from the germline V gene are SNHLY and FYNNEI. V dropped 3 bases and J dropped 5; count of bases not matched to a gene: 7. The CDR3 consists of 16 residues. CDR3 coding DNA: TGTGCCAGCAGTGAGGCGCGGGAGGGCCGGACCGGGGAGCTGTTTTTT. Translating it yields CASSEAREGRTGELFF.

V is TRBV6-4 and J is TRBJ2-2, with D possibly TRBD1 on 7 matching bases. Germline CDR1 is MRHNA and CDR2 is SNTAGT. V was shortened by 6 bases and J by 5 bases, with 13 bases between the two germline ends. The length of the CDR3 is 14 residues. CDR3: CASRAAGGTGELFF. The CDR3 coding sequence is TGTGCCAGCAGGGCGGCAGGGGGGACCGGGGAGCTGTTTTTT.

This chain connects TRBV20-1 to TRBJ1-6; 10 nucleotides line up with TRBD1. V trimming: 0 bases; J trimming: 8 bases; junction bases outside the gene matches: 4. The V gene's germline CDR1 is DFQATT and CDR2 SNEGSKA (reference sequence). This CDR3 spans 15 amino acids. CDR3 nucleotides: TGCAGTGCTAGAGATTCTGGGACAGGGGATTCACCCCTCCACTTT. Translated: CSARDSGTGDSPLHF.

This chain uses TRBV7-6 with TRBJ2-1; a possible D gene is TRBD2 (5 bases). Germline V gene data show CDR1 as SGHVS and CDR2 as FNYEAQ. V dropped 5 bases and J dropped 5 bases, with 10 bases sitting between them. There are 13 residues in the CDR3. The CDR3 here is CASSPTRNNEQFF. CDR3 coding DNA: TGTGCCAGCAGCCCTACTAGAAACAATGAGCAGTTCTTC.

This clonotype was found many times. J is TRBJ2-7 and V is TRBV4-3; TRBD2 matches 7 bases. In germline, CDR1 is LGHNA, CDR2 YSLEER. The CDR3 is 16 residues long. After removal of 4 bases from V and 3 bases from J, the junction contained 12 bases not matched to a gene. CDR3 protein: CASSREWGGGRYEQYF. In DNA form, the CDR3 reads TGCGCCAGCAGCCGCGAGTGGGGGGGTGGACGCTACGAGCAGTACTTC.

This clonotype was detected only a few times. V and J are TRBV28 and TRBJ2-3; TRBD2 agrees at 9 bases. CDR3 length equals 15 residues. V shed 5 bases and J 5 bases; nucleotides not matched to a gene: 8. The germline V gene has CDR1 MDHEN and CDR2 SYDVKM. CDR3 in amino acids: CASSPLGSGGDTQYF. The CDR3 DNA reads TGTGCCAGCAGTCCTCTGGGTAGCGGGGGAGATACGCAGTATTTT.

This clonotype was recorded a few times. The chain combines TRBV27 with TRBJ2-1; D may correspond to TRBD1 or TRBD2 (5 bases each). Germline CDR1 is MNHEY and CDR2 is SMNVEV (reference sequence). Trimming pared 10 bases from V and 10 bases from J, leaving 32 bases between. CDR3 length: 17 amino acids. CDR3 in amino acids: CATTPLSGTANIVEQFF. The CDR3 nucleotides read TGTGCCACCACGCCCCTATCCGGGACGGCTAATATAGTAGAGCAGTTCTTC.

J is TRBJ2-1 and V is TRBV4-2, with D possibly TRBD2 on 5 matching bases. V was shortened by 1 base and J by 7 bases, with 11 bases between the two germline ends. CDR1 and CDR2 (germline): LGHNA, YNFKEQ. There are 14 residues in the CDR3. CDR3 protein: CASSQAERGNEQFF. DNA of the CDR3: TGTGCCAGCAGCCAAGCGGAACGAGGGAATGAGCAGTTCTTC.

A remark on this clonotype: This may be a read error, as it is one base from a much larger clone. This rearrangement joins TRBV27 to TRBJ1-1; 7 nucleotides match TRBD1. CDR1 MNHEY and CDR2 SMNVEV come from the germline V gene (reference sequence). Germline trimming cut 5 bases from V and 9 bases from J; bases unmatched to any gene: 12. The CDR3 sequence is 14 residues long. CDR3 DNA: TGTGCCAGCAGTAATGCTGGGACAGTCGCTCAAGCTTTCTTT. Protein product: CASSNAGTVAQAFF.

This chain joins TRBV5-6 and TRBJ2-1; a weak D match, TRBD1 (5 bases). This CDR3 has 13 residues. V was shortened by 4 bases and J by 10 bases, with 15 bases between the two germline ends. The germline gives CDR1 SGHDT, CDR2 YYEEEE. CDR3 sequence reads: CASSRDRKGEQFF. CDR3 sequence (DNA): TGTGCCAGCAGCCGAGACAGAAAAGGGGAGCAGTTCTTC.

The chain is built from TRBV3-1 and TRBJ1-3; D possibly corresponds to TRBD1 (5 bases). CDR1 is LGHDT and CDR2 is YNNKEL in the germline V gene (reference sequence). Trimming shortened V by 0 bases and J by 1 base, and 7 bases separated the two germline ends. The CDR3 covers 15 residues. In nucleotides, the CDR3 is TGTGCCAGCAGCCAAGACAGGGTGTCTGGAAACACCATATATTTT. Translating gives CASSQDRVSGNTIYF. The variable domain in full, with the rest retrieved from reference TRBV3-1 and TRBJ1-3, is DTAVSQTPKYLVTQMGNDKSIKCEQNLGHDTMYWYKQDSKKFLKIMFSYNNKELIINETVPNRFSPKSPDKAHLNLHINSLELGDSAVYFCASSQDRVSGNTIYFGEGSWLTVV.

In this sample, this clonotype turned up many times. The rearrangement links TRBV12-3 or TRBV12-4 to TRBJ2-7, with 7 bases fitting TRBD2. This CDR3 comprises 14 residues. Trimming cost V 5 bases and J 3 bases; bases outside gene matches: 7. CDR3 sequence reads: CASSPRGSHYEQYF. The CDR3 DNA reads as TGTGCCAGCAGTCCCCGCGGGAGTCACTACGAGCAGTACTTC.

A few counts support this clonotype. Compared with germline, one end of the junction differs, possibly owing to a read error. This chain links TRBV20-1 with TRBJ1-5; D might be TRBD1 (6 bases). The CDR3 sequence is 14 residues long. The germline CDR1 and CDR2 sequences are DFQATT and SNEGSKA (reference sequence). The CDR3: CSARGGTFNQPQHF. The CDR3 region has the DNA TGCAGTGCCAGAGGAGGGACATTCAATCAGCCCCAGCATTTT.

This clonotype showed up just a few times. The J gene is TRBJ1-5, the V gene TRBV20-1, with D hard to call. CDR3 length: 17 amino acids. Germline CDR1 reads DFQATT; CDR2 reads SNEGSKA (reference sequence). Trimming pared 5 bases from V and 0 bases from J, leaving 20 bases between. CDR3 coding DNA: TGCAGTGCTGCAGACCCCCGCGCGGGGTATAGCAATCAGCCCCAGCATTTT. Its translation: CSAADPRAGYSNQPQHF.

The V call is TRBV20-1, the J call TRBJ2-7; TRBD2 might be the D (6 bases). Germline V gene lookup returns CDR1 DFQATT and CDR2 SNEGSKA (reference sequence). Trimming stripped 6 bases from V and 3 bases from J, with 15 bases between. The CDR3 has 13 residues. The CDR3 reads CSASSGTYYEQYF. The CDR3, as DNA: TGCAGTGCGTCATCCGGGACTTACTACGAGCAGTACTTC.

This clonotype has only a few counts. This chain joins TRBV20-1 and TRBJ2-1; TRBD2 agrees at 8 bases. Germline assignment: CDR1 DFQATT and CDR2 SNEGSKA (reference sequence). V shed 6 bases and J 4 bases; nucleotides not matched to a gene: 8. The CDR3 spans 14 residues. CDR3 protein: CSAPVSGTYNEQFF. CDR3 nucleotides: TGCAGTGCCCCGGTTAGCGGGACATACAATGAGCAGTTCTTC.

The chain couples TRBV5-1 to TRBJ2-7, with D tentatively TRBD1 or TRBD2 (5 bases each). Per germline, CDR1 SGHRS and CDR2 YFSETQ. CDR3 length: 16 residues. Trimming removed 1 base from V and 4 bases from J, with 18 bases in between. The CDR3 sequence is CASSLSEDTTIYEQYF. The CDR3, as DNA: TGCGCCAGCAGCTTGTCGGAGGACACAACAATTTACGAGCAGTACTTC.

V is TRBV12-3 or TRBV12-4 and J is TRBJ1-1, with D maybe TRBD1 (5 bases). The CDR3 is 13 amino acids. V lost 4 bases and J lost 6, with 12 bases in between. This chain's CDR3 is CASSSFRDSEAFF. CDR3 nucleotides: TGTGCCAGCAGTTCATTCCGGGACTCTGAAGCTTTCTTT.

This clonotype has a count of ten or more. The rearrangement joins TRBV13 to TRBJ2-7; possibly TRBD2 for D (5 bases). Trimming shortened V by 5 bases and J by 2 bases, and 16 bases separated the two germline ends. The CDR3 runs to 15 residues. Looked up from germline, CDR1 is PRHDT and CDR2 is FYEKMQ (reference sequence). The CDR3 is CASSLPGDMAYEQYF. The CDR3, as DNA: TGTGCCAGCAGCCTGCCCGGGGATATGGCCTACGAGCAGTACTTC.